This T cell receptor (beta chain) originates from a study of metastatic and nonmetastatic thyroid tumors. Across the whole study: Repertoires from blood and tumor or nodule tissue of malignant and benign thyroid patients were compared. Whole-study results and caveats: Significantly higher TCR beta diversity was reportedly seen in malignant thyroid tumors than benign nodules, in blood and tumor.

The CDR3 extends over 16 amino acids. With 2 bases removed from V and 4 bases from J, the gap between germline ends came to 15 bases. Germline values: CDR1 KGHDR, CDR2 SFDVKD. In the authors' workflow: A classifier for distant metastasis in papillary thyroid cancer was constructed using CDR3 differences observed across clinicopathological groups. With MiXCR, TCRdb called clones anew from the PCR reads. It is TCRdb's table, rather than the study itself, that gives the V and J calls and clone size. The sample records approximately 35,000 clones, over 15% being singletons. Treatment of any kind had been given to no patient before thyroid surgery. As concerns this clone: Antigen specificity is unknown.

The sample consisted of blood. The chain recombines TRBV24-1 with TRBJ2-3; D not certain. The clonotype comes from a male donor with papillary thyroid cancer or a benign thyroid nodule (not recorded which). Some clones in this sample may be carry-over from other donors' samples. The CDR3 loop reads CATSDSLERNPDTQYF. CDR3 coding DNA: TGTGCCACCAGTGATTCGCTAGAGAGAAACCCAGATACGCAGTATTTT.